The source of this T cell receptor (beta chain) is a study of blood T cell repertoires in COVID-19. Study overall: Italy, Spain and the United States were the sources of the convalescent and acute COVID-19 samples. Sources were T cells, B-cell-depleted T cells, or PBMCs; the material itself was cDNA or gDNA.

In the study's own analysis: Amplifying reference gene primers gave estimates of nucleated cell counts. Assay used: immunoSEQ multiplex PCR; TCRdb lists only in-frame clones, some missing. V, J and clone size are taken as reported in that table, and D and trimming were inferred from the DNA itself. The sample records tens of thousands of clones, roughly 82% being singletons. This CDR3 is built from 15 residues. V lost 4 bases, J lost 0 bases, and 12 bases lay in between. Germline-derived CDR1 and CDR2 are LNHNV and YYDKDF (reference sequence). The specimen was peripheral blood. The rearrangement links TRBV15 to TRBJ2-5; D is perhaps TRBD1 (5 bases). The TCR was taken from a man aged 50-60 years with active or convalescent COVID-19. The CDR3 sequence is CATSKPGPYQETQYF. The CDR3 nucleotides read TGTGCCACCAGCAAGCCAGGGCCGTACCAAGAGACCCAGTACTTC.